The 18 T cell receptor beta chains reported below all come from one sample, sequenced in a study of T-cell reconstitution after alpha-beta-depleted transplantation in children. The authors prepared the TCRbeta library with unique molecular identifiers. One entry per CDR3 protein, called by TCRdb with MiXCR from the PCR reads. The sample comprises over 550,000 distinct CDR3 sequences, under 12% of which are singletons, and less than 5% rests with the top ten. This specimen consisted of PBMCs from the stem cell graft donor, obtained from the stem cell graft. The receptors derive from a human donor who donated a stem cell graft to a child with acute myeloid leukemia.

The V gene is TRBV28, the J gene TRBJ2-5, with D perhaps being TRBD1 or TRBD2 (5 bases each). V was trimmed by 5 bases and J by 7 bases, leaving 17 bases between them. The CDR3 runs 14 residues. The V gene's germline CDR1 is MDHEN and CDR2 SYDVKM. Written as DNA, the CDR3 is TGTGCCAGCAGTCGGGGCCTTGTTTCGGGGACCCAGTACTTC. It translates to CASSRGLVSGTQYF.

The chain employs TRBV12-3 or TRBV12-4 and TRBJ1-1; D possibly corresponds to TRBD1 (5 bases). The CDR3 consists of 15 residues. V was shortened by 6 bases and J by 5 bases, with 19 bases between the two germline ends. The DNA for the CDR3 is TGTGCCAGCAGACCTAAAGGGACGGGGAGTACTGAAGCTTTCTTT. Amino acids: CASRPKGTGSTEAFF.

This clonotype showed up just a few times. The chain uses TRBV6-6 and TRBJ1-1; 7 bases fit TRBD1. Germline trimming cut 6 bases from V and 9 bases from J; bases unmatched to any gene: 10. From germline, CDR1 is MNHNY and CDR2 SVGAGI (reference sequence). The CDR3 is made up of 13 amino acids. The CDR3 DNA follows: TGTGCCAGCAGGGAGGGACAGCGCCTGAAAGCTTTCTTT. It encodes CASREGQRLKAFF.

This clonotype turned up a few times. CDR3 region: CASSPYLADTQYF. CDR3 in DNA: TGTGCCAGCAGCCCCTACCTAGCTGATACGCAGTATTTT. The chain links TRBV14 to TRBJ2-3, with D maybe TRBD2 (5 bases). Germline CDR1 is SGHDN and CDR2 is FVKESK. The CDR3 has 13 amino acids. V was trimmed by 4 bases and J by 6 bases, leaving 11 bases between them.

CDR3 amino acids: CACSAANTGELFF. For the CDR3, the DNA is TGTGCCTGCAGCGCTGCGAACACCGGGGAGCTGTTTTTT. The chain couples TRBV30 to TRBJ2-2; D gene uncertain. Trimming stripped 6 bases from V and 0 bases from J, with 8 bases between. The length of the CDR3 is 13 residues. The germline gives CDR1 GTSNPN, CDR2 SVGIG (reference sequence).

There are a few counts of this clonotype. Likely a read error: the CDR3 ends without its conserved phenylalanine or tryptophan. V usage is TRBV7-9 and J usage is TRBJ2-7; no firm D call. The CDR3 is 15 amino acids. CDR1 and CDR2 (germline): SEHNR, FQNEAQ (reference sequence). With 5 bases removed from V and 0 bases from J, the gap between germline ends came to 14 bases. The CDR3 here is CASSPEAGLSYEQYY. CDR3 bases: TGTGCCAGCAGCCCCGAGGCAGGCCTCTCCTACGAGCAGTACTAC.

This chain joins TRBV20-1 and TRBJ2-5; 10 bases map to TRBD2. In germline, CDR1 is DFQATT, CDR2 SNEGSKA (reference sequence). CDR3 length: 15 residues. With V trimmed by 2 bases and J by 3 bases, 6 bases remained unmatched. CDR3 in amino acids: CSARPGAGGEETQYF. The CDR3 DNA sequence: TGCAGTGCTAGACCTGGAGCGGGAGGGGAAGAGACCCAGTACTTC.

This clonotype was found many times. The V gene is TRBV6-1, the J gene TRBJ2-3; 7 bases fit TRBD1. Germline CDR1 is MNHNS and CDR2 is SASEGT. This CDR3 region has 15 residues. The V gene end was trimmed by 6 bases and the J gene end by 4 bases; junction bases not matched to a gene: 10. CDR3 residues: CASSSAGTDPDTQYF. CDR3 in DNA: TGTGCCAGCAGCTCCGCCGGGACAGACCCAGATACGCAGTATTTT.

This clonotype was seen a handful of times. The chain joins TRBV27 to TRBJ2-7; 9 bases fit TRBD1. Germline trimming cut 5 bases from V and 3 bases from J; bases unmatched to any gene: 8. The CDR3 extends over 15 amino acids. Germline V gives CDR1 MNHEY, CDR2 SMNVEV (reference sequence). In nucleotides, the CDR3 is TGTGCCAGCAGTCGAACCGGGACAGGGTACTACGAGCAGTACTTC. Its protein product is CASSRTGTGYYEQYF.

Many counts were recorded for this clonotype. The rearrangement joins TRBV29-1 to TRBJ2-3; D unclear. The V end was cut by 5 bases, the J end by 6 bases, with 9 bases between. The CDR3 runs 11 residues. The V gene's germline CDR1 is SQVTM and CDR2 ANQGSEA. This CDR3 is CSVLRADTQYF. The CDR3 DNA reads TGCAGCGTTCTGAGAGCGGATACGCAGTATTTT.

The table lists this clonotype with a few counts. The V gene is TRBV9, the J gene TRBJ2-5, with a tentative D call TRBD2 (6 bases). Germline CDR1 SGDLS, CDR2 YYNGEE. Trimming pared 4 bases from V and 5 bases from J, leaving 18 bases between. The CDR3 consists of 15 residues. Written as DNA, the CDR3 is TGTGCCAGCAGCCCAGGAGGGAGTGGCCACGAGACCCAGTACTTC. Translated, it gives CASSPGGSGHETQYF.

The V and J genes are TRBV27 and TRBJ2-1; 7 bases are a match to TRBD2. Germline trimming cut 8 bases from V and 4 bases from J; bases unmatched to any gene: 11. The germline V gene encodes CDR1 MNHEY and CDR2 SMNVEV (reference sequence). CDR3 length equals 15 residues. The CDR3 DNA is TGTGCCAGCGGCCCCCGAGCGGGACGGTACAATGAGCAGTTCTTC. The encoded protein is CASGPRAGRYNEQFF.

This clonotype was seen a few times. The chain employs TRBV24-1 and TRBJ2-1; D unclear. V was shortened by 4 bases and J by 7 bases, with 10 bases between the two germline ends. The CDR3 sequence is 13 residues long. Germline-derived CDR1 and CDR2 are KGHDR and SFDVKD. The CDR3 sequence: CATSDLFLNEQFF. CDR3 DNA sequence: TGTGCCACCAGTGACCTGTTCTTGAATGAGCAGTTCTTC.

The table lists this clonotype with a few counts. The rearrangement uses TRBV7-2 and TRBJ2-1, with TRBD2 identical over 9 bases. Looked up from germline, CDR1 is SGHTA and CDR2 is FQGNSA. The V segment lost 2 bases and the J segment 7 bases; nucleotides outside the gene matches: 6. This CDR3 contains 15 residues. This chain's CDR3 is CASSLSGLARNEQFF. CDR3 coding DNA: TGTGCCAGCAGCTTATCTGGACTAGCGCGGAATGAGCAGTTCTTC.

This clonotype was counted many times. The chain carries TRBV7-9 and TRBJ2-7, with 9 bases lining up with TRBD1. This CDR3 has 14 residues. J lost 4 bases, V lost 3 bases, and 4 bases had no gene match. Germline V gene lookup returns CDR1 SEHNR and CDR2 FQNEAQ (reference sequence). CDR3 in DNA: TGTGCCAGCAGCTTGGACAGGGGAAGGTACGAGCAGTACTTC. Translating it yields CASSLDRGRYEQYF.

The gene calls are TRBV4-2 and TRBJ2-2, with TRBD2 matching 11 bases. Per the germline V gene, CDR1 is LGHNA and CDR2 is YNFKEQ. Germline trimming cut 1 base from V and 1 base from J; bases unmatched to any gene: 2. There are 17 residues in the CDR3. CDR3 DNA sequence: TGTGCCAGCAGCCAAGCACTAGCGGGGGTGAACACCGGGGAGCTGTTTTTT. Protein product: CASSQALAGVNTGELFF.

This clonotype turned up a few times. The chain carries TRBV30 and TRBJ2-7, with 10 positions matching TRBD1. Looked up from germline, CDR1 is GTSNPN and CDR2 is SVGIG (reference sequence). J was trimmed by 1 base and V by 6 bases; bases with no gene match: 3. The CDR3 has 13 amino acids. The CDR3 spells CACQGQGSYEQYF. The CDR3 DNA reads TGTGCCTGTCAGGGACAGGGGTCCTACGAGCAGTACTTC.

This chain links TRBV7-8 with TRBJ2-5; perhaps TRBD1 as D (8 bases). CDR1 SGHVS and CDR2 FQNEAQ come from the germline V gene. V was clipped by 4 bases and J by 4 bases, with 13 bases between them. CDR3 length equals 14 residues. The CDR3 protein is CASSYTGGGETQYF. CDR3 nucleotides: TGTGCCAGCAGCTATACAGGGGGGGGAGAGACCCAGTACTTC.